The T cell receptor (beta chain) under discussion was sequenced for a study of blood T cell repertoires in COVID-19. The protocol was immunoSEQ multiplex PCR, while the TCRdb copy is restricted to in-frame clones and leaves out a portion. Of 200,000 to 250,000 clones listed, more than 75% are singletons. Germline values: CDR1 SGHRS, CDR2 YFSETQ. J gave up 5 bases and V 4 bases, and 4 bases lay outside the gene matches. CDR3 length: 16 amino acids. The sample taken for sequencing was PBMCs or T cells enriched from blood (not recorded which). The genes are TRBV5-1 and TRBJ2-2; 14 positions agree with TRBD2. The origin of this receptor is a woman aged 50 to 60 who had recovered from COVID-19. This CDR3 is CASSPTSGGATGELFF. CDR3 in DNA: TGCGCCAGCAGCCCGACTAGCGGGGGGGCAACCGGGGAGCTGTTTTTT.